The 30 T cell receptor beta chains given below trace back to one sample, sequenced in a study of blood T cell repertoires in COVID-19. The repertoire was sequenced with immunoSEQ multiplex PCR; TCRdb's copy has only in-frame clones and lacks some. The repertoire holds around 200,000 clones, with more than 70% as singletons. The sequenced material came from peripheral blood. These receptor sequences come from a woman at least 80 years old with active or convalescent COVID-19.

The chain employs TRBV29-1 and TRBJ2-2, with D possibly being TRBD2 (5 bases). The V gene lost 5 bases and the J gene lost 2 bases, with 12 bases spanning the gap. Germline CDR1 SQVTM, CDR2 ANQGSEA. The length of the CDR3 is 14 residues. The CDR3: CSVRGRINTGELFF. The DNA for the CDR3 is TGCAGCGTTCGTGGGAGAATTAACACCGGGGAGCTGTTTTTT.

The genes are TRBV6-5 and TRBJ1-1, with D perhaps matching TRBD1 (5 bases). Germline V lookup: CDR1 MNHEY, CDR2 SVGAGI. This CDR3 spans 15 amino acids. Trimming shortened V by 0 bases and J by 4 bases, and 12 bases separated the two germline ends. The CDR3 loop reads CASSYSTRVGTEAFF. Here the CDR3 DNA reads TGTGCCAGCAGTTACTCGACCAGGGTTGGCACTGAAGCTTTCTTT.

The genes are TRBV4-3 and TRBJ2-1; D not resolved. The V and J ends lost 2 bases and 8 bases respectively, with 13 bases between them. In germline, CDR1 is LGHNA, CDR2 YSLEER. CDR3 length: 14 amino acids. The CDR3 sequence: CASSQRAVNDEQFF. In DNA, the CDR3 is TGCGCCAGCAGCCAACGCGCGGTGAACGATGAGCAGTTCTTC.

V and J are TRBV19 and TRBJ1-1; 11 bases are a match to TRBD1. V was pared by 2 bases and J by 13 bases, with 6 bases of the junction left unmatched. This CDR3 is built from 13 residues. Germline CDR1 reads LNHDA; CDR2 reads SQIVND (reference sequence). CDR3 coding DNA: TGTGCCAGTAGTATACTGGACAGGGGGCTCGTTTTCTTT. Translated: CASSILDRGLVFF.

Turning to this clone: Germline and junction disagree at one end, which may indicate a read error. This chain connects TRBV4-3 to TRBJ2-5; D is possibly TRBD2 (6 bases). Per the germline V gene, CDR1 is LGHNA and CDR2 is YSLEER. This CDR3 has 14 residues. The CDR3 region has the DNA TGCGCCAGCAGTCAAGGGAGGTACCAAGAGACCCAGTACTTC. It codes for CASSQGRYQETQYF.

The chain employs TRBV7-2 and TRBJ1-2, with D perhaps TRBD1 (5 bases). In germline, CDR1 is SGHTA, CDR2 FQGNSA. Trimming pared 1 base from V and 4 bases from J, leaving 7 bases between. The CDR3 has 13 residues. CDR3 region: CASSLDRSYGYTF. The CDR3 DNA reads TGTGCCAGCAGCTTAGACAGGAGCTATGGCTACACCTTC.

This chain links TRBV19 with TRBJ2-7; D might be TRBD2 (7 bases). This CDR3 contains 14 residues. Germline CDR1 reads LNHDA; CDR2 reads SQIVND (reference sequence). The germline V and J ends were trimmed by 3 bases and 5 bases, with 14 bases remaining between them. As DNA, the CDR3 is TGTGCCAGTAGTATCTTTGGGGGGGCGGACGAGCAGTACTTC. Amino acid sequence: CASSIFGGADEQYF.

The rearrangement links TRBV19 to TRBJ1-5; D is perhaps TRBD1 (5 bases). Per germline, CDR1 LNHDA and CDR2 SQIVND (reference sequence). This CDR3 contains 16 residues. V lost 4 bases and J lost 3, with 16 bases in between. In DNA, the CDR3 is TGTGCCAGTAGTACATCAGGAGGAGGGGCCAATCAGCCCCAGCATTTT. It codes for CASSTSGGGANQPQHF.

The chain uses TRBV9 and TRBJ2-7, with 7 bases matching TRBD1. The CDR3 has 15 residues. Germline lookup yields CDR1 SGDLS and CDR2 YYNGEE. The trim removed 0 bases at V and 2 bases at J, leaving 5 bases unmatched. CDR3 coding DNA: TGTGCCAGCAGCGTAGAGGGGACAGAGACCTACGAGCAGTACTTC. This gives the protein CASSVEGTETYEQYF.

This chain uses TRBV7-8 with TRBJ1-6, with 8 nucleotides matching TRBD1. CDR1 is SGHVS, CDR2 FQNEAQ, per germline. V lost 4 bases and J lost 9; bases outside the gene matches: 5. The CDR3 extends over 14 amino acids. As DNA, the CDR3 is TGTGCCAGCAGCTGGCGACAGGGGAGTTCACCCCTCCACTTT. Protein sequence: CASSWRQGSSPLHF.

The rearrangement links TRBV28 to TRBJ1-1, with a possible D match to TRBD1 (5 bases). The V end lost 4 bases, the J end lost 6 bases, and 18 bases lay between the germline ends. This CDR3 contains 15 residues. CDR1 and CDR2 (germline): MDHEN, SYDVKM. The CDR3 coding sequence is TGTGCCAGCAGTTCACCCCCGGGGGGAAAGGCTGAAGCTTTCTTT. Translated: CASSSPPGGKAEAFF. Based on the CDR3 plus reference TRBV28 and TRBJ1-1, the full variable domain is DVKVTQSSRYLVKRTGEKVFLECVQDMDHENMFWYRQDPGLGLRLIYFSYDVKMKEKGDIPEGYSVSREKKERFSLILESASTNQTSMYLCASSSPPGGKAEAFFGQGTRLTVV.

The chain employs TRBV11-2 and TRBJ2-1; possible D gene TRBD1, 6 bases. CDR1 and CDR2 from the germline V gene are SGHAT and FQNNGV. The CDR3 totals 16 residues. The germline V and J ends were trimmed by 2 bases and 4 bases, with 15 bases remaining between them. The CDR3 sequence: CASSLIGDNNYNEQFF. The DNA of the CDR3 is TGTGCCAGCAGCTTAATAGGGGACAATAATTACAATGAGCAGTTCTTC.

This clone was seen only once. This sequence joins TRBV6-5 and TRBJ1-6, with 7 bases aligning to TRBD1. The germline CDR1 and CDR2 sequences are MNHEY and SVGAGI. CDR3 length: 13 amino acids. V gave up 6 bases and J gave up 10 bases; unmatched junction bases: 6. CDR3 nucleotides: TGTGCCAGCAGCGGACCAGGGGGATCACCCCTCCACTTT. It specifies CASSGPGGSPLHF.

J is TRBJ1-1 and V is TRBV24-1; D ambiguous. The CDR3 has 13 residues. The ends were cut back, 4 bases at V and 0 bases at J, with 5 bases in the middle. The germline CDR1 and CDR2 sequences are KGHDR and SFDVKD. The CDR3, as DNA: TGTGCCACCAGTGACGGTGTGAACACTGAAGCTTTCTTT. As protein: CATSDGVNTEAFF.

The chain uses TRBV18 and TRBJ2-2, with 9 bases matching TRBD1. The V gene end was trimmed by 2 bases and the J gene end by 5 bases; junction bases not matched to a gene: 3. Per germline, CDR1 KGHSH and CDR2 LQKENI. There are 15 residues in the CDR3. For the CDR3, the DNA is TGTGCCAGCTCACCAGGGACAGGGTCGACCGGGGAGCTGTTTTTT. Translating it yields CASSPGTGSTGELFF.

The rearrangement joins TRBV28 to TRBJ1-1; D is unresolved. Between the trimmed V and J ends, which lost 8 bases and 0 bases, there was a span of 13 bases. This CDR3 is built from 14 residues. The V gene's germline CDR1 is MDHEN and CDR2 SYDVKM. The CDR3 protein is CASGSRYLNTEAFF. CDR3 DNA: TGTGCCAGCGGCTCCAGGTATTTGAACACTGAAGCTTTCTTT.

The CDR3 DNA is TGCGCCAGCAGCTTGGAAGTGGCGAGCGCTGAAGCTTTCTTT. It specifies CASSLEVASAEAFF. The rearrangement links TRBV5-1 to TRBJ1-1; D is unresolved. The V gene lost 0 bases and the J gene lost 6 bases, with 12 bases spanning the gap. CDR1 SGHRS and CDR2 YFSETQ come from the germline V gene. The CDR3 contains 14 residues.

This CDR3 reads CASSADRSTDTQYF. For the CDR3, the DNA is TGCGCCAGCAGCGCGGACAGAAGCACAGATACGCAGTATTTT. The rearrangement uses TRBV5-1 and TRBJ2-3; TRBD1 might be the D (6 bases). The CDR3 contains 14 residues. The germline V gene encodes CDR1 SGHRS and CDR2 YFSETQ. V shed 4 bases and J shed 0 bases, with 9 bases lying between them.

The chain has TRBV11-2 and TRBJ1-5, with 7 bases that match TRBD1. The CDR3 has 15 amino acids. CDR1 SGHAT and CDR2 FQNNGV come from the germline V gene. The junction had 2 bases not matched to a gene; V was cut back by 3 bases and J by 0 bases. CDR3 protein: CASSFGTDSNQPQHF. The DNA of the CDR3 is TGTGCCAGCAGCTTCGGGACAGATAGCAATCAGCCCCAGCATTTT.

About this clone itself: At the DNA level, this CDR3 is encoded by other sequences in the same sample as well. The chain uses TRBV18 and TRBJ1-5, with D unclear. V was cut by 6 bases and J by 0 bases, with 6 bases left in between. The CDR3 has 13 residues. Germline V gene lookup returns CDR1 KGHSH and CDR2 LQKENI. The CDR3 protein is CASSPYSNQPQHF. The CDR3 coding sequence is TGTGCCAGCTCCCCCTATAGCAATCAGCCCCAGCATTTT. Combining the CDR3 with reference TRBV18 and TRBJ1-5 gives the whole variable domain NAGVMQNPRHLVRRRGQEARLRCSPMKGHSHVYWYRQLPEEGLKFMVYLQKENIIDESGMPKERFSAEFPKEGPSILRIQQVVRGDSAAYFCASSPYSNQPQHFGDGTRLSIL.

CDR3 protein: CASSQGQARGYTF. The CDR3 bases are TGTGCCAGCAGCCAAGGGCAGGCCAGGGGCTACACCTTC. The gene calls are TRBV3-1 (or the pseudogene TRBV3-2) and TRBJ1-2; D not resolved. Germline values: CDR1 LGHDT, CDR2 YNNKEL (reference sequence). The CDR3 extends over 13 amino acids. Trimming left V 1 base short and J 8 bases short, with 11 bases between.

The chain's CDR3 is CASSLEGTGVREQYF. CDR3 nucleotides: TGTGCCAGCAGCTTAGAGGGGACAGGGGTAAGGGAGCAGTACTTC. This rearrangement joins TRBV7-2 to TRBJ2-7; 10 bases agree with TRBD1. Losses at the gene ends were 1 base for V and 7 bases for J; bases not matched to a gene: 7. This CDR3 has 15 residues. In germline, CDR1 is SGHTA, CDR2 FQGNSA.

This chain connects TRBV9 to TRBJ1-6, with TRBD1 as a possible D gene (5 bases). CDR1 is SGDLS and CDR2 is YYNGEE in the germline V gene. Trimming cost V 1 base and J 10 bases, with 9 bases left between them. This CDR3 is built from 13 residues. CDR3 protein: CASSVQGGSPLHF. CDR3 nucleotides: TGTGCCAGCAGCGTACAGGGTGGCTCACCCCTCCACTTT.

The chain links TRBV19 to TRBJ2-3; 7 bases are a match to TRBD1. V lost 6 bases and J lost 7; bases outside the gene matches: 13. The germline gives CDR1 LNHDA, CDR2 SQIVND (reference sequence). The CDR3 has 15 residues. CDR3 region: CASRAGTEMIHTQYF. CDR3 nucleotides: TGTGCCAGTAGGGCCGGGACAGAAATGATACATACGCAGTATTTT.

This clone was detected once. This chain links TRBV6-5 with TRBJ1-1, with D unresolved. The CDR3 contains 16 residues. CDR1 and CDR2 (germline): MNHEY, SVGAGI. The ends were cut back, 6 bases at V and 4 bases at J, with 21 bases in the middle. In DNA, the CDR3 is TGTGCCAGCAGCTACGGGCCAGGAGGGCTGGGCACTGAAGCTTTCTTT. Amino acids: CASSYGPGGLGTEAFF.

CDR3 region: CASSVGSGGRTDTQYF. The CDR3 DNA is TGCGCCAGCAGCGTCGGTAGCGGGGGCCGCACAGATACGCAGTATTTT. The J gene is TRBJ2-3, the V gene TRBV5-1, with 9 positions matching TRBD2. The CDR3 length is 16 residues. V was clipped by 4 bases and J by 1 base; unmatched bases: 7. CDR1 and CDR2 from the germline V gene are SGHRS and YFSETQ.

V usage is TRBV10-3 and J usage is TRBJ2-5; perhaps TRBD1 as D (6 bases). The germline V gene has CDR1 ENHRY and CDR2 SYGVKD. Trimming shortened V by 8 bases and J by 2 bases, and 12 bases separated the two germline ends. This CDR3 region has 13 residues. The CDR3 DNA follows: TGTGCCATCGGATTGGACAGTCAAGAGACCCAGTACTTC. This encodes CAIGLDSQETQYF.

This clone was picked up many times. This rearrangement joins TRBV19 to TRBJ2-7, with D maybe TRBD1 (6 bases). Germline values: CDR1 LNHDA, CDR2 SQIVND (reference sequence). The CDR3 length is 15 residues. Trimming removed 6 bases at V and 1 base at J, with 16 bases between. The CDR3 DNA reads TGTGCCAGTAGGATACGGGACACCGCTTCCTACGAGCAGTACTTC. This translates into CASRIRDTASYEQYF.

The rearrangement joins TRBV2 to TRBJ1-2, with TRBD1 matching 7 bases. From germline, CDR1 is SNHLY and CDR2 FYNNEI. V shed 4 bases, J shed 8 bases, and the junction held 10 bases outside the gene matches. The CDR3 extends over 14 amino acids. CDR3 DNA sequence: TGTGCCAGCAGTGGGGGACAGTCACTGGGGGGCTACACCTTC. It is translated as CASSGGQSLGGYTF.

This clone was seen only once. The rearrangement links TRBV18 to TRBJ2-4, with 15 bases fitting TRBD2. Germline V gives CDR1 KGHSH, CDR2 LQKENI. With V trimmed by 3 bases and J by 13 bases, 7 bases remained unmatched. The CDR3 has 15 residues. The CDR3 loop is CASSPGPGTSGGQYF. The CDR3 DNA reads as TGTGCCAGCTCACCGGGACCCGGGACTAGCGGGGGGCAGTACTTC.